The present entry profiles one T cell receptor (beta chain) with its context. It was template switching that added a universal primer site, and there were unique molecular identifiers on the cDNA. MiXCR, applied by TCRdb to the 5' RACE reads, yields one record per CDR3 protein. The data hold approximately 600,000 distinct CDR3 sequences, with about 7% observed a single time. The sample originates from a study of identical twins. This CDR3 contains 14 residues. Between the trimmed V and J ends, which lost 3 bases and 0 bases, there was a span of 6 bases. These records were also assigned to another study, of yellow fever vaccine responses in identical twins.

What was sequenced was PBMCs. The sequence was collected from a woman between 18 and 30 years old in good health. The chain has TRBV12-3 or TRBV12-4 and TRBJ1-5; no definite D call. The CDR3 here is CASSLENSNQPQHF. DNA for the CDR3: TGTGCCAGCAGTTTGGAGAATAGCAATCAGCCCCAGCATTTT.